This T cell receptor (beta chain) appears in the sequencing data of a study of regulatory T cells in long-lasting Graves disease. The germline gives CDR1 LGHNT, CDR2 FRNRAP. The V end was cut by 4 bases, the J end by 3 bases, with 1 base between. This CDR3 has 11 residues. The time point is: newly diagnosed GD, antithyroid drugs for less than 3 months. The TCR library was made from RNA extracted from PBMCs. Arm-PCR of CDR3 regions with iRepertoire HTBI primers generated TCR beta libraries. From the multiplex PCR reads, TCRdb called clonotypes with MiXCR, one entry per CDR3 protein. The table has about 350,000 distinct CDR3 sequences, about a sixth seen once; the top ten hold around 27%. This same sample was also taken into another study, of T cells in Graves' hyperthyroidism and ophthalmopathy. That investigation notes: Patients aged 18 to 65 with hyperthyroidism were newly diagnosed, with duration under 2 months. Thyroid ultrasound, orbital computed tomography, clinical symptoms, and serum thyroxine and TRAb underpinned diagnoses.

The material was peripheral blood mononuclear cells (PBMCs), obtained at new diagnosis, from a patient treated with antithyroid drugs. The gene calls are TRBV12-5 and TRBJ1-5; D is unclear. This sequence was found in a man between 40 and 49 years old with Graves disease. CDR3 loop: CASGYNQPQHF. In DNA form, the CDR3 reads TGTGCTAGTGGTTACAATCAGCCCCAGCATTTT.